This T cell receptor beta chain is from a study of blood T cells in healthy people across ages. The CDR3 has 14 amino acids. Trimming cost V 1 base and J 6 bases; bases outside gene matches: 3. From germline, CDR1 is LGHDT and CDR2 YNNKEL (reference sequence). The draw of peripheral blood yielded ten milliliters from each donor. Study results and caveats: Per million T cells, TCR beta diversity dropped about linearly as age rose.

Of note for this clonotype: Its specificity is not known.

Alongside a J-beta primer mix, a sample-barcoded 5' primer served in a second PCR lasting about 7 to 11 cycles. A template-switch adaptor that had 12 random nucleotides put a tag on each cDNA molecule. TCRdb used MiXCR to reprocess the 5' RACE reads, holding one entry per CDR3 protein. The sample comprises 550,000 to 700,000 distinct CDR3 sequences, roughly 28% of which are singletons, and about 18% rests with the top ten. Sequenced sample: blood. The genes are TRBV3-1 and TRBJ1-5; 7 bases map to TRBD1. This TCR was sampled from a woman between 70 and 85 years old in good health. The DNA of the CDR3 is TGTGCCAGCAGCCAAGGAGGGGGCAGTCAGCCCCAGCATTTT. Protein sequence: CASSQGGGSQPQHF.